This TCR beta chain originates from a study of blood T cell repertoires in COVID-19 (dated by TCRdb to the early 2020s). For the study in its entirety: Collaborator samples came from the United States, Italy and Spain and covered acute and convalescent phases of COVID-19. The prospective study material was composed of cDNA or gDNA derived from T cells, B-cell-depleted T cells, or PBMCs. Deeply sampled blood TCRbeta repertoires from subjects exposed to, actively infected with, or recovered from COVID-19 were included in the dataset. The repertoires were made available in a free public database intended to serve as a resource for research on the immune response to SARS-CoV-2. Samples came from the ongoing ImmuneRACE study (first 160 participants) plus 1,254 subjects from 6 global collaborators. A de-identified subject ID, COVID-19 status, age in years and sex were almost always included in the sample metadata. Where HLA class I and class II types were available, the types were taken from metadata supplied by the sample provider, not from assay-based typing.

The immunoSEQ Assay, a bias-controlled multiplex PCR, was used to amplify TCRbeta CDR3 regions from genomic DNA. On the study's bioinformatics: The number of nucleated cells in each sample was estimated by amplification of reference gene primers within the assay. To quantify the absolute abundance of each unique TCRbeta CDR3 rearrangement, sequence reads were collapsed and filtered. For each sample, productive Simpson clonality was calculated as the square root of Simpson's diversity index across productive rearrangements. TCRdb limited this immuneACCESS table to in-frame rearrangements with V and J called. A share of clones is missing; checked studies link under half to unresolved V genes, and the rest is unexplained. Clonal size and the V and J genes are those of that table, whereas D and trimming came from the DNA. Present in this sample are approximately 210,000 clones, approximately 85% of which were seen just once. The ten top clones hold around 11% of the sample.

Trimming costs V 5 bases and J 3 bases, and their ends lie 13 bases apart. CDR1 and CDR2 are drawn from the germline V gene: LGHNA, YNFKEQ. Including cysteine and phenylalanine, the CDR3 has 14 amino acids. Of the read, only the CDR3 DNA is kept; its 42 bases are in frame from base 1. Participants in the prospective study were enrolled through a virtual design, were aged 18 to 89 years, and lived in 20 to 30 United States geographic areas. Cohort assignment in the prospective study relied on participant-reported clinical history from a screening survey and a study questionnaire. Recovered participants in ImmuneRACE Cohort 3 were defined by two consecutive negative NP/OP PCR tests, clearance by a healthcare professional, or resolution of symptoms. Each participant in the prospective study had whole blood, serum and a nasopharyngeal or oropharyngeal swab collected by mobile phlebotomists. Additional blood draws and questionnaires over an approximately 2-month period could optionally be provided by prospective study participants. Before DNA extraction, prospective study blood samples were shipped either frozen or at room temperature.

Study-wide findings and limitations: The quantity of clinical and demographic metadata differed by source and by participant and was supplied without curation.

A word on this clone: Its antigen is unknown. The sample holds no much larger clone one base away, and base qualities are not on file.

The TCR sequence derives from a middle-aged man who had recovered from COVID-19. The V and J genes are TRBV4-2 and TRBJ1-1, with TRBD1 as a weak D call on 6 bases. Input material: PBMCs or T cells enriched from blood (not recorded which). The CDR3 reads CASSSRDTHTEAFF. Here is the DNA: TGTGCCAGCAGCTCCCGGGACACCCACACTGAAGCTTTCTTT.